A single sample gave rise to the 27 T cell receptor beta chains below, sequenced in a study of shared T cell receptors in the human thymus. Clones were sequenced by immunoSEQ multiplex PCR, and TCRdb holds only the in-frame ones, with some missing. The data show hundreds of thousands of clones, 78% seen once. The data were also submitted as part of a second study, on human thymus T cells.

Sequences were obtained from thymocytes. The source is a boy in the first two years of life with a congenital heart defect.

The chain employs TRBV27 and TRBJ2-7; D perhaps matches TRBD1 (6 bases). The V end was cut by 4 bases, the J end by 3 bases, with 10 bases between. Germline assignment: CDR1 MNHEY and CDR2 SMNVEV (reference sequence). The CDR3 is made up of 13 amino acids. This CDR3 is CASSSGAFYEQYF. The CDR3 nucleotides are TGTGCCAGCAGTTCAGGGGCCTTCTACGAGCAGTACTTC.

The chain carries TRBV7-9 and TRBJ2-5; 13 bases map to TRBD2. The CDR3 contains 17 residues. After removal of 1 base from V and 2 bases from J, the junction contained 4 bases not matched to a gene. Germline lookup yields CDR1 SEHNR and CDR2 FQNEAQ (reference sequence). CDR3 nucleotide sequence: TGTGCCAGCAGCTTAGAAGGACTAGCGGGAGAGCAAGAGACCCAGTACTTC. The encoded protein is CASSLEGLAGEQETQYF.

The chain is built from TRBV5-6 and TRBJ1-5, with 7 bases lining up with TRBD1. Losses at the gene ends were 4 bases for V and 0 bases for J; bases not matched to a gene: 4. Germline assignment: CDR1 SGHDT and CDR2 YYEEEE. The CDR3 has 15 amino acids. The CDR3 nucleotides are TGTGCCAGCAGCCTCGGGACAGATAGCAATCAGCCCCAGCATTTT. Its translation is CASSLGTDSNQPQHF.

The chain is built from TRBV5-1 and TRBJ1-1; 8 positions match TRBD1. Germline loops: CDR1 SGHRS, CDR2 YFSETQ. After removal of 7 bases from V and 0 bases from J, the junction contained 11 bases not matched to a gene. The CDR3 runs to 16 residues. This chain's CDR3 is CASHAQGAKVNTEAFF. The CDR3, as DNA: TGCGCCAGCCATGCTCAGGGGGCAAAGGTGAACACTGAAGCTTTCTTT.

This clone came up once. The chain is built from TRBV11-3 and TRBJ2-7; a possible D gene is TRBD2 (6 bases). From germline, CDR1 is SGHNT and CDR2 YENEEA. Deletions cut 5 bases from V and 4 bases from J, with 24 bases between. The CDR3 runs 17 residues. The CDR3, as DNA: TGTGCCAGCAGCCCCCCAGGTGGAGGGCAAAAGAGGTACGAGCAGTACTTC. As protein: CASSPPGGGQKRYEQYF.

In its sample, this clone was seen a few times. The V and J genes are TRBV28 and TRBJ2-1, with 7 bases identical to TRBD2. The CDR3 extends over 20 amino acids. The germline V gene has CDR1 MDHEN and CDR2 SYDVKM. Trimming cost V 1 base and J 10 bases; bases outside gene matches: 25. CDR3 in amino acids: CASSLSWEKRDEAPLREQFF. The CDR3 region has the DNA TGTGCCAGCAGTTTATCTTGGGAGAAGCGGGACGAAGCCCCCCTCCGGGAGCAGTTCTTC.

The genes are TRBV12-2 and TRBJ1-1. TRBV12-2 is flagged as a pseudogene. The CDR3 is 12 residues long. The CDR3 here is CAGVGDRTEAFF. The CDR3 nucleotides are TGTGCTGGTGTAGGAGATCGGACTGAAGCTTTCTTT.

This clone was seen only once. The genes are TRBV9 and TRBJ2-7; D perhaps matches TRBD2 (6 bases). The CDR3 consists of 13 residues. V was clipped by 4 bases and J by 3 bases, with 11 bases between them. The V gene's germline CDR1 is SGDLS and CDR2 YYNGEE. CDR3 residues: CASSSPGGYEQYF. The DNA for the CDR3 is TGTGCCAGCAGCTCCCCCGGGGGCTACGAGCAGTACTTC. Variable domain in full (rest from reference TRBV9 and TRBJ2-7): DSGVTQTPKHLITATGQRVTLRCSPRSGDLSVYWYQQSLDQGLQFLIQYYNGEERAKGNILERFSAQQFPDLHSELNLSSLELGDSALYFCASSSPGGYEQYFGPGTRLTVT.

The CDR3 region has the DNA TGTGCCAGCAGCAAAAGTGTCAGCGGCGAGCAGTACTTC. Amino acid sequence: CASSKSVSGEQYF. The rearrangement joins TRBV21-1 to TRBJ2-7; no DNA check was done on the table's D call, TRBD2. TRBV21-1 is a pseudogene locus. There are 13 residues in the CDR3.

The V gene is TRBV28, the J gene TRBJ1-3, with 8 bases fitting TRBD1. Germline V gene lookup returns CDR1 MDHEN and CDR2 SYDVKM. Germline trimming cut 4 bases from V and 0 bases from J; bases unmatched to any gene: 5. The CDR3 runs 16 residues. The CDR3 is CASSYTTGGSGNTIYF. The CDR3 bases are TGTGCCAGCAGTTACACTACAGGGGGCTCTGGAAACACCATATATTTT.

This chain links TRBV4-2 with TRBJ2-7, with 11 bases that match TRBD2. The CDR3 contains 18 residues. The trim removed 2 bases at V and 6 bases at J, leaving 15 bases unmatched. Germline V CDR1 and CDR2: LGHNA, YNFKEQ. The DNA for the CDR3 is TGTGCCAGCAGCCAATACTTCATTCTACTAGCGGGAGTGGGCGAGCAGTACTTC. Protein: CASSQYFILLAGVGEQYF.

The rearrangement uses TRBV5-1 and TRBJ2-2, with 12 bases identical to TRBD2. There are 17 residues in the CDR3. V shed 4 bases, J shed 5 bases, and the junction held 9 bases outside the gene matches. Germline CDR1 and CDR2: SGHRS and YFSETQ. The CDR3 nucleotides are TGCGCCAGCAGCCTCCCCGGGACTAGCGGGTATACCGGGGAGCTGTTTTTT. This codes for CASSLPGTSGYTGELFF.

The CDR3 is CASTQGGTDQPQHF. CDR3 DNA: TGTGCCAGCACACAGGGGGGTACGGATCAGCCCCAGCATTTT. The V gene is TRBV2, the J gene TRBJ1-5; 8 nucleotides align to TRBD1. Per germline, CDR1 SNHLY and CDR2 FYNNEI. There are 14 residues in the CDR3. V lost 7 bases to trimming and J lost 5 bases; unmatched junction nucleotides: 7.

This chain joins TRBV4-3 and TRBJ1-2; 7 nucleotides agree with TRBD1. The CDR3 has 16 amino acids. Looked up from germline, CDR1 is LGHNA and CDR2 is YSLEER. The V gene end was trimmed by 1 base and the J gene end by 5 bases; junction bases not matched to a gene: 10. The CDR3 nucleotides read TGCGCCAGCAGCCAAGCGCCGGACAGGTCAAAATATGGCTACACCTTC. This gives the protein CASSQAPDRSKYGYTF.

The chain has TRBV27 and TRBJ2-7; 8 bases are shared with TRBD1. The CDR3 spans 13 residues. The J segment lost 2 bases and the V segment lost 8 bases, leaving 5 bases of the junction unmatched. Germline V CDR1 and CDR2: MNHEY, SMNVEV (reference sequence). CDR3 DNA sequence: TGTGCCAGCCGACAGGGGATCACCTACGAGCAGTACTTC. Translation gives CASRQGITYEQYF.

The chain carries TRBV7-9 and TRBJ2-7, with TRBD2 matching 7 bases. The CDR3 sequence is 16 residues long. The germline V gene encodes CDR1 SEHNR and CDR2 FQNEAQ (reference sequence). V lost 4 bases to trimming and J lost 3 bases; unmatched junction nucleotides: 12. The CDR3 sequence: CASSSGGWRELYEQYF. The CDR3 DNA sequence: TGTGCCAGCAGCTCCGGGGGATGGCGGGAGCTCTACGAGCAGTACTTC.

The DNA for the CDR3 is TGTGCCAGCAGCTTAGGCGGGACTGGCTACGAGCAGTACTTC. It codes for CASSLGGTGYEQYF. The rearrangement links TRBV5-6 to TRBJ2-7; D might be TRBD2 (6 bases). Germline V CDR1 and CDR2: SGHDT, YYEEEE. The length of the CDR3 is 14 residues. The V gene lost 2 bases and the J gene lost 3 bases, with 12 bases spanning the gap. Variable domain in full (rest from reference TRBV5-6 and TRBJ2-7): DAGVTQSPTHLIKTRGQQVTLRCSPKSGHDTVSWYQQALGQGPQFIFQYYEEEERQRGNFPDRFSGHQFPNYSSELNVNALLLGDSALYLCASSLGGTGYEQYFGPGTRLTVT.

This clone was picked up a small number of times. The chain is built from TRBV6-1 and TRBJ2-2, with a possible D match to TRBD1 (6 bases). V dropped 6 bases and J dropped 0 bases, with 8 bases sitting between them. Germline CDR1 and CDR2: MNHNS and SASEGT. The CDR3 is 14 residues long. Here the CDR3 DNA reads TGTGCCAGCAGGACAGGTTCGAACACCGGGGAGCTGTTTTTT. It specifies CASRTGSNTGELFF.

This clone has just a few counts. The chain links TRBV7-2 to TRBJ1-1; TRBD1 matches 8 bases. V lost 1 base to trimming and J lost 3 bases; unmatched junction nucleotides: 10. Germline values: CDR1 SGHTA, CDR2 FQGNSA. The CDR3 contains 17 residues. The CDR3 coding sequence is TGTGCCAGCAGCTTAGATGCGCAGGGGGCAGAGGACACTGAAGCTTTCTTT. Translated, it gives CASSLDAQGAEDTEAFF.

The chain combines TRBV28 with TRBJ2-3; 8 nucleotides line up with TRBD2. The CDR3 length is 16 residues. The germline V gene encodes CDR1 MDHEN and CDR2 SYDVKM. V shed 7 bases, J shed 7 bases, and the junction held 16 bases outside the gene matches. The chain's CDR3 is CASTEDLWREANTQYF. The DNA for the CDR3 is TGTGCCAGCACCGAAGACTTATGGCGGGAGGCGAATACGCAGTATTTT. Complete variable domain (other parts from reference TRBV28 and TRBJ2-3): DVKVTQSSRYLVKRTGEKVFLECVQDMDHENMFWYRQDPGLGLRLIYFSYDVKMKEKGDIPEGYSVSREKKERFSLILESASTNQTSMYLCASTEDLWREANTQYFGPGTRLTVL.

This chain joins TRBV29-1 and TRBJ2-3; 7 nucleotides match TRBD2. The germline V gene has CDR1 SQVTM and CDR2 ANQGSEA. Trimming at V came to 4 bases and at J to 0 bases, leaving 7 bases not matched to a gene. The CDR3 spans 15 residues. The CDR3 loop is CSVAGGGGSTDTQYF. The CDR3 nucleotides read TGCAGCGTTGCTGGTGGCGGGGGAAGCACAGATACGCAGTATTTT.

The gene calls are TRBV6-5 and TRBJ2-7, with 7 bases that match TRBD2. Trimming cost V 5 bases and J 5 bases; bases outside gene matches: 9. Germline CDR1 MNHEY, CDR2 SVGAGI. The CDR3 contains 14 residues. CDR3 coding DNA: TGTGCCAGCAGTACCGGGACTAAGGTCCACGAGCAGTACTTC. Its protein is CASSTGTKVHEQYF.

The rearrangement joins TRBV28 to TRBJ1-5; 8 bases fit TRBD1. This CDR3 has 15 residues. V lost 2 bases and J lost 6; bases outside the gene matches: 6. The germline V gene encodes CDR1 MDHEN and CDR2 SYDVKM. This chain's CDR3 is CASSLRQGALQPQHF. The CDR3 DNA follows: TGTGCCAGCAGTTTAAGGCAGGGGGCCCTTCAGCCCCAGCATTTT.

The chain links TRBV5-8 to TRBJ2-7; 8 bases agree with TRBD2. CDR1 is SGHTS and CDR2 is YDEGEE in the germline V gene. V was pared by 1 base and J by 2 bases, with 20 bases of the junction left unmatched. CDR3 length: 20 residues. The CDR3 sequence is CASSLSLDSDLAGTAYEQYF. Here the CDR3 DNA reads TGTGCCAGCAGCTTGTCGTTGGACAGTGATTTAGCGGGAACCGCCTACGAGCAGTACTTC.

This clone showed up just once. The chain combines TRBV11-1 with TRBJ2-7; D perhaps matches TRBD1 (6 bases). Trimming cost V 4 bases and J 1 base, with 23 bases left between them. This CDR3 comprises 18 residues. The germline V gene has CDR1 SGHAT and CDR2 FQDESV (reference sequence). CDR3: CASSSFTLLQGKSYEQYF. DNA for the CDR3: TGTGCCAGCAGCTCCTTCACTTTGTTGCAGGGGAAATCCTACGAGCAGTACTTC.

The chain joins TRBV25-1 to TRBJ2-5; 12 bases line up with TRBD1. The J call may be in error: the DNA end matches TRBJ2-7 better. The CDR3 runs to 15 residues. Germline V gene lookup returns CDR1 MGHDK and CDR2 SYGVNS. The CDR3 region has the DNA TGTGCCAGCAGTGCCCCGGGACAGGGGGCTTACGAGCAGTACTTC. It translates to CASSAPGQGAYEQYF.

In its sample, this clone was seen once. The chain combines TRBV5-1 with TRBJ2-7; D possibly corresponds to TRBD1 (5 bases). The CDR3 contains 15 residues. Looked up from germline, CDR1 is SGHRS and CDR2 is YFSETQ. V was pared by 4 bases and J by 0 bases, with 14 bases between. CDR3 loop: CASSPGDSYSYEQYF. Here the CDR3 DNA reads TGCGCCAGCAGCCCCGGAGACAGCTACTCCTACGAGCAGTACTTC. Full variable domain (missing parts from reference TRBV5-1 and TRBJ2-7): KAGVTQTPRYLIKTRGQQVTLSCSPISGHRSVSWYQQTPGQGLQFLFEYFSETQRNKGNFPGRFSGRQFSNSRSEMNVSTLELGDSALYLCASSPGDSYSYEQYFGPGTRLTVT.